The rows below give T cell receptor beta chains drawn from one sample of a study of cytomegalovirus exposure and HLA in healthy donors. The method was immunoSEQ multiplex PCR; TCRdb's version includes in-frame clones alone and lacks a portion of them. This table holds 200,000 to 250,000 clones, roughly 88% found once. Material for sequencing was PBMCs. The receptors were gathered from a boy between 2 and 10 years old in good health and CMV-seronegative. The CDR3 runs from the conserved cysteine through the conserved F or W. A D gene is named only where the DNA matches it firmly. Expanded clones are given a class, and other clones once, few, many or no size at all.

d_gene,j_gene,abundance,v_gene,CDR3aa,CDR3nt
-,TRBJ1-2,-,TRBV7-8,CASSLIAGNYGYTF,TGTGCCAGCAGCTTAATTGCCGGTAACTATGGCTACACCTTC
-,TRBJ1-4,-,TRBV18,CASSPARGGANEKLFF,TGTGCCAGCTCACCGGCCAGGGGAGGGGCTAATGAAAAACTGTTTTTT
TRBD2,TRBJ2-1,-,TRBV6-5,CASRLAGGPNEQFF,TGTGCCAGCAGACTGGCGGGGGGACCCAATGAGCAGTTCTTC
-,TRBJ2-7,-,TRBV6-1,CASSLTDWSSYEQYF,TGTGCCAGCAGTCTGACGGACTGGAGCTCCTACGAGCAGTACTTC
TRBD1,TRBJ1-2,-,TRBV10-1,CASRDRGLGYTF,TGCGCCAGCCGGGACAGGGGGCTCGGCTACACCTTC
-,TRBJ1-2,-,TRBV30,CAWSGGNAGYTF,TGTGCCTGGAGTGGAGGGAACGCTGGCTACACCTTC
TRBD1,TRBJ2-7,once,TRBV18,CASSPQGDYEQYF,TGTGCCAGCTCACCGCAGGGGGACTACGAGCAGTACTTC
TRBD1,TRBJ2-7,-,TRBV11-2,CASSLAQGLYEQYF,TGTGCCAGCAGCTTAGCACAGGGGCTCTACGAGCAGTACTTC
-,TRBJ1-2,-,TRBV4-1,CASSPKMDSNYGYTF,TGCGCCAGCAGCCCTAAAATGGACAGCAACTATGGCTACACCTTC
TRBD1,TRBJ2-7,few,TRBV6-4,CASSDRGGQGEQYF,TGTGCCAGCAGTGACCGGGGCGGACAGGGCGAGCAGTACTTC
TRBD2,TRBJ2-1,-,TRBV7-7,CASSLATSGSYNEQFF,TGTGCTAGCAGCTTAGCAACTAGCGGGTCCTACAATGAGCAGTTCTTC
TRBD1,TRBJ1-2,few,TRBV5-1,CASSFGQGGSGYTF,TGCGCCAGCAGCTTCGGACAGGGTGGCAGTGGCTACACCTTC
TRBD2,TRBJ2-1,-,TRBV2,CASSKRSGTSNEQFF,TGTGCCAGCAGTAAAAGGTCGGGGACTAGCAATGAGCAGTTCTTC
-,TRBJ2-7,-,TRBV30,CAWIPRDIPYYEQYF,TGTGCCTGGATTCCCCGGGACATCCCCTACTACGAGCAGTACTTC
-,TRBJ2-3,-,TRBV19,CASIGGRVTDTQYF,TGTGCCAGCATCGGGGGGCGCGTGACAGATACGCAGTATTTT
TRBD1,TRBJ1-3,few,TRBV10-3,CAITDRVGNTIYF,TGTGCCATCACCGACAGGGTCGGAAACACCATATATTTT
-,TRBJ1-5,-,TRBV6-1,CASSVHGNQPQHF,TGTGCCAGCAGTGTTCATGGCAATCAGCCCCAGCATTTT
-,TRBJ1-3,few,TRBV10-3,CAISESNSSGNTIYF,TGTGCCATCAGTGAGTCTAACAGCTCTGGAAACACCATATATTTT
TRBD2,TRBJ2-5,few,TRBV5-4,CASSSPFVSGRKETQYF,TGTGCCAGCAGCTCCCCTTTCGTTAGCGGGAGAAAAGAGACCCAGTACTTC
-,TRBJ2-7,-,TRBV19,CASSIGQGYEQYF,TGTGCCAGTAGTATAGGCCAGGGCTACGAGCAGTACTTC
-,TRBJ1-3,-,TRBV7-9,CASSLNLGDSGNTIYF,TGTGCCAGCAGCTTAAATTTAGGGGACTCTGGAAACACCATATATTTT
TRBD2,TRBJ2-3,-,TRBV30,CAWRGGTDTQYF,TGTGCCTGGAGGGGGGGGACAGATACGCAGTATTTT
TRBD1,TRBJ2-2,-,TRBV18,CASSPSDRGTGELFF,TGTGCCAGCTCACCCTCGGACAGGGGTACCGGGGAGCTGTTTTTT
-,TRBJ1-5,-,TRBV7-2,CASKAGPGGNQPQHF,TGTGCCAGCAAAGCGGGCCCAGGCGGCAATCAGCCCCAGCATTTT
-,TRBJ1-2,-,TRBV7-3,CASSSAGSGYTF,TGTGCCAGCAGCTCAGCCGGGAGCGGCTACACCTTC
TRBD2,TRBJ2-5,-,TRBV4-1,CASSQIAGVETQYF,TGCGCCAGCAGCCAAATAGCGGGAGTGGAGACCCAGTACTTC
-,TRBJ1-5,-,TRBV28,CASSLTSLMENQPQHF,TGTGCCAGCAGTTTAACATCCCTTATGGAGAATCAGCCCCAGCATTTT
-,TRBJ1-1,-,TRBV7-6,CASSFPGEGAFF,TGTGCCAGCAGCTTCCCAGGGGAAGGAGCTTTCTTT
TRBD1,TRBJ1-2,few,TRBV6-1,CASSDGQGVPYGYTF,TGTGCCAGCAGTGACGGACAGGGAGTACCCTATGGCTACACCTTC
-,TRBJ1-2,-,TRBV2,CASSDMTGTYGYTF,TGTGCCAGCAGTGATATGACAGGTACCTATGGCTACACCTTC
-,TRBJ1-2,-,TRBV6-5,CASSPRQANYGYTF,TGTGCCAGCAGTCCACGACAGGCTAACTATGGCTACACCTTC
-,TRBJ2-7,-,TRBV20-1,CSASSPSEQYF,TGCAGTGCTTCTAGTCCCAGTGAGCAGTACTTC
TRBD1,TRBJ2-3,-,TRBV9,CASSPQGAVGTDTQYF,TGTGCCAGCAGCCCCCAGGGGGCGGTCGGCACAGATACGCAGTATTTT
-,TRBJ1-3,-,TRBV27,CASSRDTTSGNTIYF,TGTGCCAGCAGCCGTGACACGACCTCTGGAAACACCATATATTTT
-,TRBJ1-1,-,TRBV19,CASTGVGTEAFF,TGTGCCAGTACGGGGGTGGGCACTGAAGCTTTCTTT
TRBD1,TRBJ2-7,few,TRBV5-1,CASSMDRGGYEQYF,TGCGCCAGCAGCATGGACAGGGGCGGGTACGAGCAGTACTTC
TRBD2,TRBJ2-1,-,TRBV7-9,CASSLEGGRCHEQFF,TGTGCCAGCAGCTTAGAAGGCGGGAGATGTCATGAGCAGTTCTTC
TRBD1,TRBJ1-3,-,TRBV4-1,CASSRGQGNGNTIYF,TGCGCCAGCAGCCGGGGACAGGGTAATGGAAACACCATATATTTT
TRBD1,TRBJ1-1,-,TRBV5-1,CASSLDRGGTEAFF,TGCGCCAGCAGCTTGGACAGGGGGGGCACTGAAGCTTTCTTT
-,TRBJ1-5,-,TRBV7-2,CASSLKGDQPQHF,TGTGCCAGCAGCTTAAAGGGGGATCAGCCCCAGCATTTT
TRBD2,TRBJ2-3,-,TRBV9,CASSPGTSGRVDTQYF,TGTGCCAGCAGCCCAGGGACTAGCGGGAGGGTAGATACGCAGTATTTT
TRBD1,TRBJ1-5,-,TRBV6-1,CASSFGTGFTPQHF,TGTGCCAGCAGTTTTGGGACAGGGTTCACGCCCCAGCATTTT
TRBD1,TRBJ1-1,-,TRBV29-1,CSAAAGGGTEAFF,TGCAGCGCTGCGGCAGGGGGTGGCACTGAAGCTTTCTTT
-,TRBJ1-1,once,TRBV6-5,CASSWEGRGWYAFF,TGTGCCAGCAGCTGGGAGGGCAGGGGATGGTACGCTTTCTTT
-,TRBJ2-1,-,TRBV6-6,CASTLSGGSSYNEQFF,TGTGCCAGCACCTTGTCTGGCGGTAGCTCCTACAATGAGCAGTTCTTC
-,TRBJ2-1,once,TRBV4-1,CASSRQVGRDNEQFF,TGCGCCAGCAGCCGACAGGTGGGTCGGGACAATGAGCAGTTCTTC
-,TRBJ2-5,once,TRBV15,CATTQGPWETQYF,TGTGCCACCACACAGGGTCCTTGGGAGACCCAGTACTTC
-,TRBJ1-3,-,TRBV5-1,CASSPTGDPRGNTIYF,TGCGCCAGCAGCCCAACGGGGGACCCCAGAGGAAACACCATATATTTT
-,TRBJ2-2,-,TRBV25-1,CASSEDAWGPGELFF,TGTGCCAGCAGTGAAGATGCGTGGGGGCCCGGGGAGCTGTTTTTT
TRBD1,TRBJ1-3,-,TRBV6-5,CASSRGTGVTNTIYF,TGTGCCAGCAGCCGTGGGACAGGGGTTACCAACACCATATATTTT
TRBD1,TRBJ2-7,-,TRBV30,CAWKDRGEQYF,TGTGCCTGGAAGGACAGGGGAGAGCAGTACTTC